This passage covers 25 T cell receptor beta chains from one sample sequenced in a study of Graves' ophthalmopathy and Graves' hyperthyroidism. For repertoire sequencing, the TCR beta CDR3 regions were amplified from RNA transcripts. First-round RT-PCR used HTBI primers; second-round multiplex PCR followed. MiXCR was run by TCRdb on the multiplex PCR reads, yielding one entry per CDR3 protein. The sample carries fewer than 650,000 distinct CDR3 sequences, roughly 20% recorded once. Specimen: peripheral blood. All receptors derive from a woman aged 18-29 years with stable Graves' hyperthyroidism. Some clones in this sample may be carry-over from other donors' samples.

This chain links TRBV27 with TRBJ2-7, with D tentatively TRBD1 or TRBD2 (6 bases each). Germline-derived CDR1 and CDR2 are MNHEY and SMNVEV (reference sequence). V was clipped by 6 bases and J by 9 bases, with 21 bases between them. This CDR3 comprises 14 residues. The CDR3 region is CASSQTRGAHGQYF. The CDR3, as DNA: TGTGCCAGCAGCCAGACTAGGGGGGCCCACGGGCAGTACTTC.

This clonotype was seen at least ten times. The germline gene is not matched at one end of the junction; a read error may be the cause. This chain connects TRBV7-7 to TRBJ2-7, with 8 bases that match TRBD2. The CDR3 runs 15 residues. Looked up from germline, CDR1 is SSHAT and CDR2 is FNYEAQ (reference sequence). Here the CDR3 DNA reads TGTGCTAGCAGCCCCCGGGAGGGCTGGTCCTACGAGCAGTACTTC. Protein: CASSPREGWSYEQYF.

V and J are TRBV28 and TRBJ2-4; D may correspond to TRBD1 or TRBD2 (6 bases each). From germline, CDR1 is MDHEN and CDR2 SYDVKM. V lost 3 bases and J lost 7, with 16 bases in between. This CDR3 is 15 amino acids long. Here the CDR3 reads CASSFRGRQSNIQYF. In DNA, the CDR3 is TGTGCCAGCAGTTTTCGGGGGCGGCAATCCAACATTCAGTACTTC.

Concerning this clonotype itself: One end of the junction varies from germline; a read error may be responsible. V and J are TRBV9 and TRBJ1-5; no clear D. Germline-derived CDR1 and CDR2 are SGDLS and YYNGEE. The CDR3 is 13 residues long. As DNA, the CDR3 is TGTGCCAGCAGCATCTCCACTAATCAGCCCCGGCATTTT. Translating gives CASSISTNQPRHF.

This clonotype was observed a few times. CDR3 region: CASSHPRHGLSGNTIYF. The CDR3 region has the DNA TGCGCCAGCAGCCATCCAAGGCACGGGCTCTCTGGAAACACCATATATTTT. V gene TRBV4-1 combines with J gene TRBJ1-3; D is undetermined. From germline, CDR1 is MGHRA and CDR2 YSYEKL. Trimming removed 3 bases from V and 0 bases from J, with 15 bases in between. This CDR3 contains 17 residues.

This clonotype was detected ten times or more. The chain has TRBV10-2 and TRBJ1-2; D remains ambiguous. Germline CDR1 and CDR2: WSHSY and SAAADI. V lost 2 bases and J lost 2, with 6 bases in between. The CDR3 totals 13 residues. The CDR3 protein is CASSEQINYGYTF. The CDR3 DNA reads TGCGCCAGCAGTGAGCAAATAAACTATGGCTACACCTTC.

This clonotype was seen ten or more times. The CDR3 region is CASSQVLGSPLHF. The CDR3 DNA is TGTGCCAGCAGCCAGGTTCTGGGATCACCCCTCCACTTT. The chain has TRBV14 and TRBJ1-6; unclear D gene. V was clipped by 3 bases and J by 10 bases, with 10 bases between them. From germline, CDR1 is SGHDN and CDR2 FVKESK. CDR3 length: 13 amino acids.

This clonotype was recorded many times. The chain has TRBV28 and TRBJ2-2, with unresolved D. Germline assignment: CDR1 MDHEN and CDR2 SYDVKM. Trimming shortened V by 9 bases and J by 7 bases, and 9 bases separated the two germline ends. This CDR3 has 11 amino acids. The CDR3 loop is CASSVVGELFF. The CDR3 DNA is TGTGCCAGTTCGGTCGTCGGGGAGCTGTTTTTT.

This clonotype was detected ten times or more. CDR3 DNA: TGTGCCAGCAGCTTAGCCTACTTAGCGGGAGTGGGATCCGAGCAGTACTTC. This gives the protein CASSLAYLAGVGSEQYF. V gene TRBV11-1 combines with J gene TRBJ2-7; 9 bases fit TRBD2. Germline V lookup: CDR1 SGHAT, CDR2 FQDESV (reference sequence). This CDR3 is 17 amino acids long. The ends lost 0 bases at V and 6 bases at J; junction bases unmatched: 12.

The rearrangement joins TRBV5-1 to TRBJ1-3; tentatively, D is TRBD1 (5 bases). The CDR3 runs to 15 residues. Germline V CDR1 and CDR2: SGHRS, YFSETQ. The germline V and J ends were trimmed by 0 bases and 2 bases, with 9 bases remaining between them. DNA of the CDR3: TGCGCCAGCAGCTTGGCCGGGGGAACTGGAAACACCATATATTTT. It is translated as CASSLAGGTGNTIYF.

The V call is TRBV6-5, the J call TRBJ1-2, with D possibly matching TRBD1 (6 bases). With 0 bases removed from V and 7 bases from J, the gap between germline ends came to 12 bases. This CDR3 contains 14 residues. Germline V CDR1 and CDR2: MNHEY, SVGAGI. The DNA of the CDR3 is TGTGCCAGCAGTTACTCTGGGGGGCGCCTTGGCTACACCTTC. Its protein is CASSYSGGRLGYTF.

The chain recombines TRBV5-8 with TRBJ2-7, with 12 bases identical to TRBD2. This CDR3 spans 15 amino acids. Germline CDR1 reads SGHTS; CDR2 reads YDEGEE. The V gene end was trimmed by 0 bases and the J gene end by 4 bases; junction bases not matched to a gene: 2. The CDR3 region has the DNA TGTGCCAGCAGCTTGGCCGGGACTAGCGGGTACGAGCAGTACTTC. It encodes CASSLAGTSGYEQYF.

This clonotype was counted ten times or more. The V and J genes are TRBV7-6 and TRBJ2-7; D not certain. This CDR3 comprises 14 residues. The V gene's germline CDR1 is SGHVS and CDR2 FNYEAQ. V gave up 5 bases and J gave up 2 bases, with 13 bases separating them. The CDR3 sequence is CASSPGPQAYEQYF. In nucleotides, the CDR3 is TGTGCCAGCAGCCCCGGACCGCAAGCCTACGAGCAGTACTTC.

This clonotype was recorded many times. CDR3 DNA: TGCGCCAGCAGCTGGAAGAACAGGGAAGGCTACACCTTC. It yields the protein CASSWKNREGYTF. The chain recombines TRBV5-1 with TRBJ1-2, with D perhaps TRBD1 (6 bases). Germline loops: CDR1 SGHRS, CDR2 YFSETQ. The V end was cut by 3 bases, the J end by 8 bases, with 14 bases between. The CDR3 is 13 residues long.

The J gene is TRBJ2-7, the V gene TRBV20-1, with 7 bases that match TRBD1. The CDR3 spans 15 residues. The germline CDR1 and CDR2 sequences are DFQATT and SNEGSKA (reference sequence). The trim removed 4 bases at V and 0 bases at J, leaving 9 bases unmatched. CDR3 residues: CSATPPGQSSYEQYF. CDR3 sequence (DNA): TGCAGTGCTACACCGCCGGGACAGAGCTCCTACGAGCAGTACTTC.

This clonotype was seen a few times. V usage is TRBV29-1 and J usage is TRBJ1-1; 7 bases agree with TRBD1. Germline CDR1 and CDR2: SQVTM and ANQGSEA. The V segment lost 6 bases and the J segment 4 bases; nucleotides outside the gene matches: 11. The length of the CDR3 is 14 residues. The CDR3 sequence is CSVEGRQGGTEAFF. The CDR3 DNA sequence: TGCAGCGTAGAGGGGAGACAGGGAGGCACTGAAGCTTTCTTT.

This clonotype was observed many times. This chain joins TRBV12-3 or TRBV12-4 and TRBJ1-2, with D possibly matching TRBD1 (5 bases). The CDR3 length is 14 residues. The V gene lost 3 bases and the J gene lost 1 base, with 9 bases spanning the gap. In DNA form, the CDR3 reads TGTGCCAGCAGTTTCAGGGAGGGTAACTATGGCTACACCTTC. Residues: CASSFREGNYGYTF.

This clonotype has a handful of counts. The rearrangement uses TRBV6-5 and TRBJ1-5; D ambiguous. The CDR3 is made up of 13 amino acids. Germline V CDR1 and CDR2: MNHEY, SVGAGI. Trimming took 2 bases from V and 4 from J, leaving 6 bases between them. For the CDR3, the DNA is TGTGCCAGCAGTTACCACTGGAATCAGCCCCAGCATTTT. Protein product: CASSYHWNQPQHF.

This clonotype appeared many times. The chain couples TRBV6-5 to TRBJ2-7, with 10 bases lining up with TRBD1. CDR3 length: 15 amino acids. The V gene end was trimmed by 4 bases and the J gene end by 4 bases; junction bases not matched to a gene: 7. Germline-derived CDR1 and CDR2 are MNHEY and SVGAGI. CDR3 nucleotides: TGTGCCAGCAGTTCTACCGGGACAGGGGATTACGAGCAGTACTTC. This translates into CASSSTGTGDYEQYF.

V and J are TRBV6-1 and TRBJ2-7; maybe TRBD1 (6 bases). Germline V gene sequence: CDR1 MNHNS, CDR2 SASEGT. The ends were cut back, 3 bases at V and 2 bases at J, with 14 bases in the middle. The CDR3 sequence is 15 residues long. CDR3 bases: TGTGCCAGCAGTGATGGGACAAGGGGTCCCTACGAGCAGTACTTC. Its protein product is CASSDGTRGPYEQYF.

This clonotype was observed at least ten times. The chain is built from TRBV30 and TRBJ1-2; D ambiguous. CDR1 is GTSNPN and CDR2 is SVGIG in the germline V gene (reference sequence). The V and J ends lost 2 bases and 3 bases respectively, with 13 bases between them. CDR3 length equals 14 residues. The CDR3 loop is CAWSIAPGYYGYTF. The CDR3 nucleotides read TGTGCCTGGAGTATCGCACCGGGCTACTATGGCTACACCTTC.

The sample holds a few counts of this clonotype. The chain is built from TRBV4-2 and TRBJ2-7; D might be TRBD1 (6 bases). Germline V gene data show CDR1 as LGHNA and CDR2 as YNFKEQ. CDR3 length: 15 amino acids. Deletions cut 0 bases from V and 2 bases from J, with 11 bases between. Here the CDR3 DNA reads TGTGCCAGCAGCCAAGATTACAGGGAAACCTACGAGCAGTACTTC. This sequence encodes CASSQDYRETYEQYF.

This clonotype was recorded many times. CDR3 coding DNA: TGCAGTGTAATCGGACTAGCGGGATCTCCGGGAAACGAGCAGTACTTC. This gives the protein CSVIGLAGSPGNEQYF. The chain has TRBV20-1 and TRBJ2-7, with 12 bases that match TRBD2. The V gene's germline CDR1 is DFQATT and CDR2 SNEGSKA (reference sequence). The V gene end was trimmed by 7 bases and the J gene end by 5 bases; junction bases not matched to a gene: 15. The CDR3 is 16 amino acids.

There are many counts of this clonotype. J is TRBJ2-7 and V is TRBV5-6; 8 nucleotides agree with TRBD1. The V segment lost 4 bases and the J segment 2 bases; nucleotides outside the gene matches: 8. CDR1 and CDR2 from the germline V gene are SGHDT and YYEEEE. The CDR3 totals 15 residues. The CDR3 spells CASSIGQGGTYEQYF. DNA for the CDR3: TGTGCCAGCAGCATCGGACAGGGAGGAACCTACGAGCAGTACTTC.

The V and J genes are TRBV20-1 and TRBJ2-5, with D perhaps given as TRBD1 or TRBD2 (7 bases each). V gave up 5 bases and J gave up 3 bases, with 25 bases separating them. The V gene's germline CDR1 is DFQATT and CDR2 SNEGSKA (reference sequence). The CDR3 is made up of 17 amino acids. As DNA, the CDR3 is TGCAGTGCTGACGACCAAGGGGGCGGGGGTGTCGAAGAGACCCAGTACTTC. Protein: CSADDQGGGGVEETQYF.